This T cell receptor (beta chain) was identified in a study of cytomegalovirus exposure and HLA in healthy donors. In the PCR, 60 Vbeta and 13 Jbeta primers were used. Profiled with immunoSEQ multiplex PCR; TCRdb holds only in-frame clones, not every one. The sample holds about 150,000 clones; approximately 80% are singletons and the top ten take roughly 5.2%. Germline-derived CDR1 and CDR2 are SEHNR and FQNEAQ (reference sequence). This CDR3 contains 13 residues. Trimming pared 11 bases from V and 3 bases from J, leaving 15 bases between. This clone was detected a few times. As yet, its antigen is unknown. Broader study findings: Later analysis showed TCR association rates varying by HLA locus, highest for DRB1 and lowest for HLA-C. Prior analysis indicated that the majority of TCR beta V segments exhibited productivity approximately 87% or approximately 30% of the time. In a later analysis, TCR beta V- and J-gene trimming was associated with a missense DCLRE1C variant. Diagnosis of cytomegalovirus status made by the classifier reportedly showed high specificity and sensitivity.

The sequence was obtained from a man aged 18 to 30 in good health and CMV-seronegative. The rearrangement links TRBV7-9 to TRBJ2-3; D is possibly TRBD2 (5 bases). Sequenced: PBMCs. The CDR3 bases are TGTGCCCTCAGTAATACGGGAACAGATACGCAGTATTTT. This translates into CALSNTGTDTQYF.